This T cell receptor (beta chain) comes out of a study of T cell responses to AZD1222 COVID-19 vaccine. This CDR3 is 16 amino acids long. Germline V gives CDR1 GTSNPN, CDR2 SVGIG (reference sequence). The V gene end was trimmed by 2 bases and the J gene end by 5 bases; junction bases not matched to a gene: 12. The study's findings and limits: Repertoire samples came only from after the peak T cell response. AZD1222 recipients seropositive at baseline numbered only 6 or 7. Vaccine-associated CD4 TCRs spanned spike, dominant at 160-218 and 743-854.

Comments on this clone: Its antigen is undetermined.

The table came from immunoSEQ multiplex PCR; TCRdb's copy has only in-frame clones and leaves some out. The sample has some 180,000 clones, 85% to 95% seen once. J is TRBJ2-7 and V is TRBV30, with 10 bases fitting TRBD1. The receptor was derived from an adult who received the MenACWY meningococcal vaccine as a control. Sequencing used peripheral blood, obtained 28 days after the second dose of the MenACWY control vaccine. The CDR3 sequence is CAWSPIDRGLFHEQYF. CDR3 nucleotide sequence: TGTGCCTGGAGTCCCATCGACAGGGGGCTTTTTCACGAGCAGTACTTC.